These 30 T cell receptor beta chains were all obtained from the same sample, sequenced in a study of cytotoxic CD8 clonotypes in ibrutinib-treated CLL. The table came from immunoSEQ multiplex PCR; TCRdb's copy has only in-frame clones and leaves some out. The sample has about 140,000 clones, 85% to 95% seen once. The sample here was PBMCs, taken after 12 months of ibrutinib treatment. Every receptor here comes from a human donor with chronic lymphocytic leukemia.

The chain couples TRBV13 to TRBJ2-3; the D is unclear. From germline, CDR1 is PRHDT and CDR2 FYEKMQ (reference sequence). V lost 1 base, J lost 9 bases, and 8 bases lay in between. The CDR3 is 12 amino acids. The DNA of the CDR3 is TGTGCCAGCAGCTTAGAGCTAGACACGCAGTATTTT. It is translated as CASSLELDTQYF.

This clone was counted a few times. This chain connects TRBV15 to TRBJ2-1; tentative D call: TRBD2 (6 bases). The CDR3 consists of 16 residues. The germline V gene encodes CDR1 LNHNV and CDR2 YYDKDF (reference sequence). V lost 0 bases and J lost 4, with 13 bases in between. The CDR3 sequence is CATSRDVAASYNEQFF. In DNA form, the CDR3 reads TGTGCCACCAGCAGAGATGTAGCGGCGTCTTACAATGAGCAGTTCTTC.

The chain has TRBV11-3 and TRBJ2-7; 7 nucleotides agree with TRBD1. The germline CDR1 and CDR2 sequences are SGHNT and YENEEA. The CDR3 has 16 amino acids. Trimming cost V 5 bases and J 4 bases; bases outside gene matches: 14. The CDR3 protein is CASSSNRDRDVYEQYF. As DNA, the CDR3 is TGTGCCAGCAGCAGCAACCGGGACAGAGATGTGTACGAGCAGTACTTC.

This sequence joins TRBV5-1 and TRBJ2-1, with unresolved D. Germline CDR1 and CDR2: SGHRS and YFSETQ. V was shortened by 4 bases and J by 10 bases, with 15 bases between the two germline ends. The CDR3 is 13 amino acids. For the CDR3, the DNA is TGCGCCAGCAGCCTGAACGACGTAAACGAGCAGTTCTTC. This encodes CASSLNDVNEQFF.

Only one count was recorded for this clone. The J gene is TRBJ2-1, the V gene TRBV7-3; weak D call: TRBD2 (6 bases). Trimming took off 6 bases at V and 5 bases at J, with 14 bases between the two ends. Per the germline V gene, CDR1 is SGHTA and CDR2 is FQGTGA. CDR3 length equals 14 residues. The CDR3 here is CASSRRRGDNEQFF. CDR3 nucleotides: TGTGCCAGCAGTAGAAGGCGGGGCGACAATGAGCAGTTCTTC.

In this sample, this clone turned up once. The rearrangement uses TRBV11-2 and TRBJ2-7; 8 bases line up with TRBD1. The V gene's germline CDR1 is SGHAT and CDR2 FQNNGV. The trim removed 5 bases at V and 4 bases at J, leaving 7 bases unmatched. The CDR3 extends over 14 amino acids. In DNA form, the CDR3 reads TGTGCCAGCAGCCTGGACAGGGTTTATTACGAGCAGTACTTC. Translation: CASSLDRVYYEQYF.

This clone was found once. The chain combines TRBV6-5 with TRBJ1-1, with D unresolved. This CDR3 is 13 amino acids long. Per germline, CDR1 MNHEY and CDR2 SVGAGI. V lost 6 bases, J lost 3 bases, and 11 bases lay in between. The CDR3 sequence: CASSYVGDTEAFF. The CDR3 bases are TGTGCCAGCAGCTATGTCGGGGACACTGAAGCTTTCTTT.

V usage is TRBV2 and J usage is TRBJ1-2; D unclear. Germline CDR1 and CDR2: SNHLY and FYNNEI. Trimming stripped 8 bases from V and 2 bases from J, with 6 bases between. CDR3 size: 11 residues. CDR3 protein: CASPGNYGYTF. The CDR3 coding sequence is TGTGCCAGCCCCGGGAACTATGGCTACACCTTC.

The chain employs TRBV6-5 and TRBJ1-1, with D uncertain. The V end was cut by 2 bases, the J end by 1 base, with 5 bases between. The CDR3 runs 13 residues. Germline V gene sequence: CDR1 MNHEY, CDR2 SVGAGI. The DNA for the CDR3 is TGTGCCAGCAGTTACGGGTCGAACACTGAAGCTTTCTTT. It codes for CASSYGSNTEAFF.

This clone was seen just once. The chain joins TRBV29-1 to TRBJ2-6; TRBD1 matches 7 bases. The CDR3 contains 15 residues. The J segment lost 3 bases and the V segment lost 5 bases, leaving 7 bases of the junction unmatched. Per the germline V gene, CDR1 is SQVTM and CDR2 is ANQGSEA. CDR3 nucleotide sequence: TGCAGCGTTAAGGGTAGGGGGCTTGGGGCCAACGTCCTGACTTTC. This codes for CSVKGRGLGANVLTF.

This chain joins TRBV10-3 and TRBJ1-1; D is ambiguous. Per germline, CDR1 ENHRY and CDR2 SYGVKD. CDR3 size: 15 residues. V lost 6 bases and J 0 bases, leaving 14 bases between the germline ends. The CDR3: CAIRPSGPMNTEAFF. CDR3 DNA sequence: TGTGCCATCAGGCCCTCGGGCCCAATGAACACTGAAGCTTTCTTT.

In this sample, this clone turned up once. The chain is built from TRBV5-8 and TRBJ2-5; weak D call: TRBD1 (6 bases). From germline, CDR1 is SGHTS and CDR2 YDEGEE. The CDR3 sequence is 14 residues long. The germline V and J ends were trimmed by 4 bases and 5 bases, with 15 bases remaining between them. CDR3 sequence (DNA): TGTGCCAGCAGCGTCACAGGGATCCACGAGACCCAGTACTTC. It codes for CASSVTGIHETQYF.

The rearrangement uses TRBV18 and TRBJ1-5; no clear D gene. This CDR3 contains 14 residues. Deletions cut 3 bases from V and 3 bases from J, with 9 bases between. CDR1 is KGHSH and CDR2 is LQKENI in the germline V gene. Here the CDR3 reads CASSPSPDNQPQHF. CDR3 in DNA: TGTGCCAGCTCACCTTCGCCCGACAATCAGCCCCAGCATTTT.

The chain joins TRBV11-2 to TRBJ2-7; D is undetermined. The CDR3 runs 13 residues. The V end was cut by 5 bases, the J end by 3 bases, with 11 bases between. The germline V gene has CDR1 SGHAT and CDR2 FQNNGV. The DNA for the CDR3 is TGTGCCAGCAGCATCCGCCCGATCTACGAGCAGTACTTC. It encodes CASSIRPIYEQYF.

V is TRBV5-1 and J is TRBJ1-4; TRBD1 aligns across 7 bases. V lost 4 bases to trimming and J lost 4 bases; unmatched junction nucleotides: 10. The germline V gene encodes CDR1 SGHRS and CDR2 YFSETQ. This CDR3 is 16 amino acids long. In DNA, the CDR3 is TGCGCCAGCAGCCTTCGACCGGGACAGTTTAATGAAAAACTGTTTTTT. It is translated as CASSLRPGQFNEKLFF.

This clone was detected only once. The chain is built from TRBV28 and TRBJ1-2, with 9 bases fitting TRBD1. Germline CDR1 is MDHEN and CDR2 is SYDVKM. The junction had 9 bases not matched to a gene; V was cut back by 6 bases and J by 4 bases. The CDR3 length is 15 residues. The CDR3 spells CASRPGQGNLYGYTF. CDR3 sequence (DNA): TGTGCCAGCAGGCCGGGACAGGGAAACCTCTATGGCTACACCTTC.

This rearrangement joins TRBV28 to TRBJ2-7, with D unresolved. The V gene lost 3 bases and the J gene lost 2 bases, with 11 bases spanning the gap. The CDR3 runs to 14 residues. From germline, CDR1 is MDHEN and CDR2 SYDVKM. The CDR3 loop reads CASSLPGLPYEQYF. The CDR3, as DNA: TGTGCCAGCAGTTTGCCAGGCTTGCCCTACGAGCAGTACTTC.

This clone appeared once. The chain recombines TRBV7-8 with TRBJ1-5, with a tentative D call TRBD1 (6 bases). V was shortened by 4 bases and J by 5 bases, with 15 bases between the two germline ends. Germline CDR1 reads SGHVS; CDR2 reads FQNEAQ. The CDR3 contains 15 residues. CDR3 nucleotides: TGTGCCAGCAGCTACAAACGGGACACCTATCAGCCCCAGCATTTT. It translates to CASSYKRDTYQPQHF. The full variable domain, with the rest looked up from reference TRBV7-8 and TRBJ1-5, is GAGVSQSPRYKVAKRGQDVALRCDPISGHVSLFWYQQALGQGPEFLTYFQNEAQLDKSGLPSDRFFAERPEGSVSTLKIQRTQQEDSAVYLCASSYKRDTYQPQHFGDGTRLSIL.

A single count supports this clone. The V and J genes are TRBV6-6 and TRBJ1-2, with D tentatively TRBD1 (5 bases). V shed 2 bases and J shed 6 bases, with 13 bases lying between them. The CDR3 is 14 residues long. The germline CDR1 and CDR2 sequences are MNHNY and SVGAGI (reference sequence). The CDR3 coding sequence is TGTGCCAGCAGTTACATCGGGGACGGCAATGGCTACACCTTC. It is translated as CASSYIGDGNGYTF.

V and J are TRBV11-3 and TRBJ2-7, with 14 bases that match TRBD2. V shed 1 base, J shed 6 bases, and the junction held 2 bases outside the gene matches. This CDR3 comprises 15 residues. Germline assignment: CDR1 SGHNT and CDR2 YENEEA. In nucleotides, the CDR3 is TGTGCCAGCAGCTTAGTTGGGACTAGCGGGAGCGAGCAGTACTTC. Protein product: CASSLVGTSGSEQYF.

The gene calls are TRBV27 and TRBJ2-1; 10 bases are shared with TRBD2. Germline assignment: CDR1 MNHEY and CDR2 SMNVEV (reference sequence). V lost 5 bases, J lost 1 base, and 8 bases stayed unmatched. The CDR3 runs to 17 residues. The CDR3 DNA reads TGTGCCAGCAGTCGTCTTACTAGCGGGAAGTCCTACAATGAGCAGTTCTTC. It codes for CASSRLTSGKSYNEQFF.

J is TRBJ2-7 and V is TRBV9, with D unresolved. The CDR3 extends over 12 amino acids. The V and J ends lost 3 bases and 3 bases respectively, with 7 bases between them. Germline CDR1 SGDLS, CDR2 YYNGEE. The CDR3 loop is CASSGRGYEQYF. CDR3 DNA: TGTGCCAGCAGCGGTCGCGGCTACGAGCAGTACTTC.

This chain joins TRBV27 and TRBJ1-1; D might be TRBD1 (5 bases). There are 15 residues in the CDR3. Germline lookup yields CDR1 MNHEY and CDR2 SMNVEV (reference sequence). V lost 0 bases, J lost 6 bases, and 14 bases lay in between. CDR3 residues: CASSLSGGWISEAFF. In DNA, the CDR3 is TGTGCCAGCAGTTTATCGGGGGGATGGATATCTGAAGCTTTCTTT.

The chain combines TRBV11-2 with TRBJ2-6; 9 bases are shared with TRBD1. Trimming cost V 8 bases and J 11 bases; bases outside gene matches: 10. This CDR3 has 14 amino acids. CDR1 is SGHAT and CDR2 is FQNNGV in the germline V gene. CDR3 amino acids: CASGTQGALDVLTF. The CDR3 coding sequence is TGTGCCAGCGGCACACAGGGGGCCCTCGACGTCCTGACTTTC.

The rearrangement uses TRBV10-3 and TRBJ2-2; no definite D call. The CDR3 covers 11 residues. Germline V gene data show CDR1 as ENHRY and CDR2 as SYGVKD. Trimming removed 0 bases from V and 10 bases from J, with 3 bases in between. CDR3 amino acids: CAISESEELFF. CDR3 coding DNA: TGTGCCATCAGTGAGTCGGAGGAGCTGTTTTTT.

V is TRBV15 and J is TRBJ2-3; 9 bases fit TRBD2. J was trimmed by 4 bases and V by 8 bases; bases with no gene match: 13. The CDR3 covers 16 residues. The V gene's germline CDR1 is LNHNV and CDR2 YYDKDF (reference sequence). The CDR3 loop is CATRLGAGGGADTQYF. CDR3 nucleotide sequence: TGTGCCACCCGGCTTGGCGCGGGAGGGGGGGCAGATACGCAGTATTTT.

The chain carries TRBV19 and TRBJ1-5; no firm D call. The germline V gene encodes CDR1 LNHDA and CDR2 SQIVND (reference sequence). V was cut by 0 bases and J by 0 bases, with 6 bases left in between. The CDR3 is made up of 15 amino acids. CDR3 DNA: TGTGCCAGTAGTATAGAAAGCCTTAGCAATCAGCCCCAGCATTTT. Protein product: CASSIESLSNQPQHF.

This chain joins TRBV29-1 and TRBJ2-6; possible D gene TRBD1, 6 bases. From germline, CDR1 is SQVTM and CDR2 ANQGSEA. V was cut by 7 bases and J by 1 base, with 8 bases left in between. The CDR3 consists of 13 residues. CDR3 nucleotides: TGCAGCGCAGGGGAATCTGGGGCCAACGTCCTGACTTTC. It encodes CSAGESGANVLTF.

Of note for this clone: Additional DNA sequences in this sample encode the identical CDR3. CDR3 sequence: CASSLGTYNEQFF. The CDR3 nucleotides read TGTGCCAGCAGCTTGGGAACCTACAATGAGCAGTTCTTC. The genes are TRBV11-3 and TRBJ2-1, with D hard to call. The CDR3 sequence is 13 residues long. Trimming shortened V by 3 bases and J by 2 bases, and 5 bases separated the two germline ends. CDR1 is SGHNT and CDR2 is YENEEA in the germline V gene.

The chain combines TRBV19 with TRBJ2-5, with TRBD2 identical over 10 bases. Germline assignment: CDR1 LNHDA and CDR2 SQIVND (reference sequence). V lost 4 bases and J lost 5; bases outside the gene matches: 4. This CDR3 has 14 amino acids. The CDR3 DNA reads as TGTGCCAGTAGTACCCCGGGACTAGCGGAGACCCAGTACTTC. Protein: CASSTPGLAETQYF.